The 20 T cell receptor beta chains below were found in one sample sequenced in a study of response to subunit inactivated influenza vaccine. MiXCR was run by TCRdb on the RT-PCR reads, yielding one entry per CDR3 protein. The table includes approximately 530,000 distinct CDR3 sequences, over 10% detected once. The sequenced sample was PBMCs from blood, obtained about 40 days after vaccination. Receptor source: a man aged 50 to 60 who received an inactivated influenza vaccine.

This clonotype was counted only a few times. V and J are TRBV4-2 and TRBJ2-3; 11 nucleotides match TRBD2. Trimming cost V 1 base and J 0 bases; bases outside gene matches: 0. Germline V gives CDR1 LGHNA, CDR2 YNFKEQ. The CDR3 covers 16 residues. The CDR3: CASSQVAGGSTDTQYF. The CDR3 bases are TGTGCCAGCAGCCAAGTAGCGGGAGGGAGCACAGATACGCAGTATTTT.

V and J are TRBV15 and TRBJ2-4, with 13 bases that match TRBD2. There are 18 residues in the CDR3. The germline CDR1 and CDR2 sequences are LNHNV and YYDKDF (reference sequence). The J segment lost 1 base and the V segment lost 4 bases, leaving 7 bases of the junction unmatched. The CDR3 DNA reads as TGTGCCACCAGCAAGACTAGCGGGAGGCCCCTGGCCAAAAACATTCAGTACTTC. This gives the protein CATSKTSGRPLAKNIQYF.

This clonotype was picked up a small number of times. The chain combines TRBV7-8 with TRBJ2-1; maybe TRBD2 (5 bases). V lost 0 bases to trimming and J lost 4 bases, with 13 bases between them. The CDR3 runs to 16 residues. In germline, CDR1 is SGHVS, CDR2 FQNEAQ. CDR3: CASSLARALPYNEQFF. CDR3 nucleotides: TGTGCCAGCAGCTTAGCGAGGGCACTACCATACAATGAGCAGTTCTTC.

This clonotype was seen a handful of times. The chain has TRBV2 and TRBJ1-3; D gene ambiguous. Trimming left V 4 bases short and J 2 bases short, with 6 bases between. The CDR3 totals 13 residues. Looked up from germline, CDR1 is SNHLY and CDR2 is FYNNEI. The CDR3 DNA reads as TGTGCCAGCAGTGGGTTCACTGGAAACACCATATATTTT. This codes for CASSGFTGNTIYF.

V gene TRBV11-3 combines with J gene TRBJ2-7; a possible D gene is TRBD2 (6 bases). There are 15 residues in the CDR3. Germline V gene data show CDR1 as SGHNT and CDR2 as YENEEA. Deletions cut 2 bases from V and 6 bases from J, with 17 bases between. CDR3 bases: TGTGCCAGCAGCTTAAATGGAATCGGGGGAGCCGAGCAGTACTTC. This sequence encodes CASSLNGIGGAEQYF. The whole variable domain, remainder taken from reference TRBV11-3 and TRBJ2-7, is EAGVVQSPRYKIIEKKQPVAFWCNPISGHNTLYWYLQNLGQGPELLIRYENEEAVDDSQLPKDRFSAERLKGVDSTLKIQPAELGDSAVYLCASSLNGIGGAEQYFGPGTRLTVT.

This chain joins TRBV9 and TRBJ2-2; 9 nucleotides line up with TRBD1. Trimming removed 4 bases from V and 7 bases from J; junction bases left unmatched: 14. The CDR3 extends over 17 amino acids. Germline V CDR1 and CDR2: SGDLS, YYNGEE. In DNA form, the CDR3 reads TGTGCCAGCAGCCCATCAGGACAGGGGAGTTTTGGCGGGGAGCTGTTTTTT. Residues: CASSPSGQGSFGGELFF.

This chain connects TRBV6-5 to TRBJ2-7; TRBD1 matches 12 bases. The CDR3 runs 15 residues. The trim removed 2 bases at V and 6 bases at J, leaving 5 bases unmatched. Looked up from germline, CDR1 is MNHEY and CDR2 is SVGAGI. The CDR3 nucleotides read TGTGCCAGCAGTTACACCGGGACAGGGGGCAGCGAGCAGTACTTC. Translating gives CASSYTGTGGSEQYF.

This clonotype was seen more than once but under ten times. The gene calls are TRBV4-3 and TRBJ2-3; TRBD2 agrees at 10 bases. Unmatched junction bases numbered 3, after V lost 4 bases and J lost 2 bases. The CDR3 runs 15 residues. Germline CDR1 reads LGHNA; CDR2 reads YSLEER. The DNA of the CDR3 is TGCGCCAGCAGCCCGACTAGCGGGTTCACAGATACGCAGTATTTT. Translation gives CASSPTSGFTDTQYF.

The rearrangement uses TRBV20-1 and TRBJ2-5; D is perhaps TRBD1 or TRBD2 (5 bases each). Germline lookup yields CDR1 DFQATT and CDR2 SNEGSKA (reference sequence). The CDR3 covers 17 residues. Deletions cut 2 bases from V and 2 bases from J, with 21 bases between. The CDR3 region is CSARNTRGRIGQETQYF. The CDR3 coding sequence is TGCAGTGCTAGAAACACGAGGGGAAGGATAGGTCAAGAGACCCAGTACTTC.

As for this clonotype: One junction end does not reproduce the germline sequence, and a read error may be involved. The CDR3 loop is CAISLWRVFSGSGANVLTF. Written as DNA, the CDR3 is TGTGCCATCAGTTTATGGAGGGTTTTCTCGGGCTCTGGGGCCAACGTCCTGACTTTC. V is TRBV12-3 or TRBV12-4 and J is TRBJ2-6, with a weak D call TRBD2 (6 bases). This CDR3 has 19 amino acids.

In this sample, this clonotype turned up many times. The rearrangement joins TRBV6-1 to TRBJ2-1; 8 bases map to TRBD2. The CDR3 is 14 residues long. The germline V gene encodes CDR1 MNHNS and CDR2 SASEGT. V dropped 6 bases and J dropped 5; count of bases not matched to a gene: 6. The CDR3 sequence: CASSPSGSHNEQFF. As DNA, the CDR3 is TGTGCCAGCAGCCCCAGCGGGAGCCACAATGAGCAGTTCTTC.

A few counts support this clonotype. This rearrangement joins TRBV12-3 or TRBV12-4 to TRBJ2-1; 9 bases agree with TRBD2. The CDR3 contains 15 residues. Trimming cost V 5 bases and J 9 bases; bases outside gene matches: 11. This CDR3 is CASSPRRLAGSEQFF. As DNA, the CDR3 is TGTGCCAGCAGTCCCAGGCGGCTAGCGGGAAGTGAGCAGTTCTTC.

This clonotype was found a few times. The chain combines TRBV27 with TRBJ1-2; D perhaps matches TRBD1 (5 bases). This CDR3 has 16 amino acids. Germline CDR1 reads MNHEY; CDR2 reads SMNVEV (reference sequence). Deletions cut 6 bases from V and 0 bases from J, with 17 bases between. This chain's CDR3 is CASSDLLGVSNYGYTF. Written as DNA, the CDR3 is TGTGCCAGCAGCGACCTCCTAGGGGTATCTAACTATGGCTACACCTTC.

CDR3 residues: CSARKTGEGDPYEQYF. For the CDR3, the DNA is TGCAGTGCTAGAAAGACAGGGGAGGGGGATCCCTACGAGCAGTACTTC. The rearrangement joins TRBV20-1 to TRBJ2-7, with a tentative D call TRBD1 (8 bases). CDR3 length: 16 amino acids. V was shortened by 2 bases and J by 2 bases, with 19 bases between the two germline ends. The germline gives CDR1 DFQATT, CDR2 SNEGSKA (reference sequence).

This clonotype was found a few times. The V call is TRBV6-1, the J call TRBJ2-5, with D maybe TRBD2 (6 bases). The CDR3 length is 14 residues. CDR1 MNHNS and CDR2 SASEGT come from the germline V gene. Trimming took off 6 bases at V and 1 base at J, with 12 bases between the two ends. CDR3 protein: CASSRDSSQETQYF. The CDR3 nucleotides are TGTGCCAGCAGCCGGGACTCCTCCCAAGAGACCCAGTACTTC.

This clonotype was seen many times. The genes are TRBV12-3 or TRBV12-4 and TRBJ2-7; TRBD1 or TRBD2 may be the D gene (7 bases each). The V and J ends lost 3 bases and 4 bases respectively, with 13 bases between them. This CDR3 is built from 14 residues. The CDR3 nucleotides read TGTGCCAGCAGTTTGGTCAGGGGGGGGTACGAGCAGTACTTC. Translated, it gives CASSLVRGGYEQYF.

This rearrangement joins TRBV12-3 or TRBV12-4 to TRBJ1-2; D unclear. V shed 5 bases and J shed 4 bases, with 8 bases lying between them. CDR3 size: 12 residues. The CDR3 DNA reads as TGTGCCAGCAGTCGAGATGGCTATGGCTACACCTTC. Translation gives CASSRDGYGYTF.

This clonotype was recorded at least ten times. The chain carries TRBV24-1 and TRBJ2-1; no clear D. V was cut by 4 bases and J by 10 bases, with 10 bases left in between. CDR1 and CDR2 from the germline V gene are KGHDR and SFDVKD. This CDR3 comprises 12 residues. In DNA form, the CDR3 reads TGTGCCACCAGTGACCCCATCGGAGAGCAGTTCTTC. Its protein product is CATSDPIGEQFF.

This clonotype was seen more than once but under ten times. V is TRBV20-1 and J is TRBJ2-5; D remains unclear. The ends were cut back, 0 bases at V and 5 bases at J, with 7 bases in the middle. Per germline, CDR1 DFQATT and CDR2 SNEGSKA (reference sequence). This CDR3 is 12 amino acids long. The CDR3 reads CSARDQAETQYF. CDR3 in DNA: TGCAGTGCTAGAGATCAGGCGGAGACCCAGTACTTC.

At least ten counts were recorded for this clonotype. V usage is TRBV12-3 or TRBV12-4 and J usage is TRBJ2-7, with a tentative D call TRBD1 (6 bases). The germline V and J ends were trimmed by 5 bases and 2 bases, with 13 bases remaining between them. This CDR3 is 14 amino acids long. The DNA of the CDR3 is TGTGCCAGCAGTCAGGGGTCTTCTGCCTACGAGCAGTACTTC. It encodes CASSQGSSAYEQYF.